This entry lists 21 T cell receptor beta chains sequenced from one sample in a study of cytomegalovirus exposure and HLA in healthy donors. Measured with immunoSEQ multiplex PCR; TCRdb has only the in-frame clones, and not every one. In the table there are about 220,000 clones, roughly 88% of which are singletons. The sample comprised PBMCs. The receptors here all came from a woman between 18 and 29 years old in good health and CMV-seronegative.

CDR3 DNA sequence: TGCGCCAGCAGCTACAGGGGGAACACTGAAGCTTTCTTT. This encodes CASSYRGNTEAFF. The chain is built from TRBV5-1 and TRBJ1-1; 7 bases are shared with TRBD1. Germline trimming cut 3 bases from V and 1 base from J; bases unmatched to any gene: 0. Germline CDR1 reads SGHRS; CDR2 reads YFSETQ. The CDR3 contains 13 residues.

The chain joins TRBV27 to TRBJ2-1; 13 bases match TRBD2. This CDR3 spans 19 amino acids. In germline, CDR1 is MNHEY, CDR2 SMNVEV (reference sequence). V trimming: 0 bases; J trimming: 6 bases; junction bases outside the gene matches: 11. The CDR3, as DNA: TGTGCCAGCAGTTTATCGCCGTTGACTAGCGGGAGGCCCTTCAATGAGCAGTTCTTC. Protein product: CASSLSPLTSGRPFNEQFF.

This clone was seen a few times. V is TRBV19 and J is TRBJ2-1; D unclear. The V gene lost 5 bases and the J gene lost 0 bases, with 8 bases spanning the gap. The CDR3 has 14 residues. Germline CDR1 LNHDA, CDR2 SQIVND (reference sequence). This chain's CDR3 is CASSQSDSYNEQFF. The CDR3 bases are TGTGCCAGTAGTCAGAGCGACTCCTACAATGAGCAGTTCTTC.

The chain recombines TRBV2 with TRBJ2-1, with TRBD2 matching over 8 bases. CDR1 and CDR2 (germline): SNHLY, FYNNEI. The CDR3 spans 17 residues. V trimming: 2 bases; J trimming: 2 bases; junction bases outside the gene matches: 8. CDR3 in DNA: TGTGCCAGCAGTGAAATTCCGGCGGGAGGTGCCTACAATGAGCAGTTCTTC. Protein product: CASSEIPAGGAYNEQFF.

The chain uses TRBV6-1 and TRBJ2-1, with D perhaps matching TRBD2 (7 bases). The germline CDR1 and CDR2 sequences are MNHNS and SASEGT. V was trimmed by 7 bases and J by 6 bases, leaving 16 bases between them. The CDR3 totals 14 residues. The CDR3 is CASTLRGGGNEQFF. CDR3 in DNA: TGTGCCAGCACCCTGAGAGGGGGGGGCAATGAGCAGTTCTTC.

This sequence joins TRBV19 and TRBJ1-2; the D gene is possibly TRBD1 (5 bases). The CDR3 has 14 amino acids. V gave up 0 bases and J gave up 8 bases, with 13 bases separating them. The germline CDR1 and CDR2 sequences are LNHDA and SQIVND (reference sequence). The CDR3, as DNA: TGTGCCAGTAGTATAGATCCGACAGCCCCAGGCTACACCTTC. Its protein is CASSIDPTAPGYTF.

This chain uses TRBV14 with TRBJ2-7, with TRBD2 matching over 11 bases. CDR1 is SGHDN, CDR2 FVKESK, per germline. The CDR3 loop spans 15 amino acids. The V segment lost 4 bases and the J segment 4 bases; nucleotides outside the gene matches: 6. In DNA form, the CDR3 reads TGTGCCAGCAGCCCAACTAGCGGGAGCCAATACGAGCAGTACTTC. It specifies CASSPTSGSQYEQYF. The whole variable domain, remainder taken from reference TRBV14 and TRBJ2-7, is EAGVTQFPSHSVIEKGQTVTLRCDPISGHDNLYWYRRVMGKEIKFLLHFVKESKQDESGMPNNRFLAERTGGTYSTLKVQPAELEDSGVYFCASSPTSGSQYEQYFGPGTRLTVT.

The genes are TRBV28 and TRBJ2-1, with a tentative D call TRBD1 (6 bases). This CDR3 is built from 12 residues. The V end was cut by 5 bases, the J end by 5 bases, with 7 bases between. Germline V gives CDR1 MDHEN, CDR2 SYDVKM. The CDR3 DNA reads as TGTGCCAGCAGTCAGGGGAACAATGAGCAGTTCTTC. Amino acids: CASSQGNNEQFF.

The chain is built from TRBV27 and TRBJ1-5; D might be TRBD1 (5 bases). Trimming cost V 10 bases and J 6 bases, with 19 bases left between them. The CDR3 is 14 residues long. The germline CDR1 and CDR2 sequences are MNHEY and SMNVEV (reference sequence). CDR3 DNA: TGTGCCACCAGGCGGGGGACTTTGGGTCAGCCCCAGCATTTT. Translated: CATRRGTLGQPQHF.

This rearrangement joins TRBV20-1 to TRBJ2-1; D is uncertain. Germline lookup yields CDR1 DFQATT and CDR2 SNEGSKA (reference sequence). The V end lost 2 bases, the J end lost 5 bases, and 4 bases lay between the germline ends. The CDR3 runs to 11 residues. Here the CDR3 reads CSARPDNEQFF. The CDR3, as DNA: TGCAGTGCTAGACCTGACAATGAGCAGTTCTTC.

The rearrangement joins TRBV27 to TRBJ1-2; D is ambiguous. Between the trimmed V and J ends, which lost 0 bases and 8 bases, there was a span of 13 bases. This CDR3 spans 14 amino acids. Looked up from germline, CDR1 is MNHEY and CDR2 is SMNVEV (reference sequence). CDR3 bases: TGTGCCAGCAGTTTATCGGGCATTACTAGGGGCTACACCTTC. Amino acids: CASSLSGITRGYTF.

This sequence joins TRBV27 and TRBJ2-6; 7 bases align to TRBD1. Germline CDR1 is MNHEY and CDR2 is SMNVEV (reference sequence). V was clipped by 5 bases and J by 0 bases; unmatched bases: 1. The CDR3 has 15 residues. The CDR3 sequence: CASSGTVSGANVLTF. The CDR3 region has the DNA TGTGCCAGCAGTGGGACAGTCTCTGGGGCCAACGTCCTGACTTTC.

This chain links TRBV4-1 with TRBJ1-1; D might be TRBD1 (6 bases). The CDR3 covers 14 residues. Germline CDR1 MGHRA, CDR2 YSYEKL. V was clipped by 0 bases and J by 4 bases, with 9 bases between them. CDR3 coding DNA: TGCGCCAGCAGCCAAGAGTCCAGGGGCACTGAAGCTTTCTTT. It is translated as CASSQESRGTEAFF.

This sequence joins TRBV6-6 and TRBJ2-1; D is uncertain. The ends were cut back, 0 bases at V and 3 bases at J, with 12 bases in the middle. Germline CDR1 is MNHNY and CDR2 is SVGAGI (reference sequence). There are 16 residues in the CDR3. The CDR3 region has the DNA TGTGCCAGCAGTTACTCGGAGCGAAGTGGCTACAATGAGCAGTTCTTC. Translated: CASSYSERSGYNEQFF.

The chain links TRBV15 to TRBJ2-7; possible D gene TRBD2, 6 bases. The V and J ends lost 1 base and 2 bases respectively, with 12 bases between them. The CDR3 is made up of 15 amino acids. CDR1 and CDR2 from the germline V gene are LNHNV and YYDKDF (reference sequence). CDR3 sequence reads: CATSRVAAQTYEQYF. Here the CDR3 DNA reads TGTGCCACCAGCAGAGTAGCGGCCCAGACCTACGAGCAGTACTTC.

The J gene is TRBJ2-7, the V gene TRBV15; tentative D call: TRBD1 (5 bases). CDR1 and CDR2 from the germline V gene are LNHNV and YYDKDF (reference sequence). The germline V and J ends were trimmed by 1 base and 11 bases, with 9 bases remaining between them. The CDR3 has 11 amino acids. The DNA for the CDR3 is TGTGCCACCAGCAGAGGGGGCCAGGAGTACTTC. Its protein product is CATSRGGQEYF.

The V gene is TRBV30, the J gene TRBJ2-5, with 12 bases identical to TRBD2. The J segment lost 3 bases and the V segment lost 2 bases, leaving 7 bases of the junction unmatched. Germline loops: CDR1 GTSNPN, CDR2 SVGIG (reference sequence). The CDR3 covers 16 residues. CDR3 amino acids: CAWSRTSGTLKETQYF. The CDR3 DNA follows: TGTGCCTGGAGTCGGACTAGCGGGACGTTGAAAGAGACCCAGTACTTC.

This clone was observed once. The DNA for the CDR3 is TGTGCCAGCTCACCGGGCCCCAACTACGAGCAGTACTTC. Translated: CASSPGPNYEQYF. V usage is TRBV18 and J usage is TRBJ2-7; D is unclear. V was pared by 3 bases and J by 3 bases, with 9 bases between. This CDR3 comprises 13 residues. CDR1 is KGHSH and CDR2 is LQKENI in the germline V gene.

About this clone itself: In the same sample, other DNA sequences code for this CDR3. CDR3 sequence reads: CASSGQGYEQYF. CDR3 in DNA: TGTGCCAGCAGCGGACAGGGATACGAGCAGTACTTC. This rearrangement joins TRBV11-2 to TRBJ2-7; 8 bases map to TRBD1. CDR1 and CDR2 (germline): SGHAT, FQNNGV. The CDR3 covers 12 residues. V lost 5 bases and J lost 4; bases outside the gene matches: 1.

The chain employs TRBV23-1 and TRBJ2-1, with TRBD2 identical over 9 bases. TRBV23-1 is identified as an open reading frame with a role that is uncertain. Unmatched junction bases numbered 6, after V lost 6 bases and J lost 3 bases. The length of the CDR3 is 15 residues. CDR3 loop: CASRIIAGDYNEQFF. Here the CDR3 DNA reads TGCGCCAGCAGGATCATAGCGGGAGACTACAATGAGCAGTTCTTC.

The rearrangement joins TRBV9 to TRBJ2-3, with 13 positions matching TRBD2. The V and J ends lost 4 bases and 4 bases, in that order; junction bases with no gene match: 9. Germline assignment: CDR1 SGDLS and CDR2 YYNGEE. This CDR3 is 17 amino acids long. The CDR3 nucleotides read TGTGCCAGCAGCTGGACTAGCGGGAGCAATGGCGCAGATACGCAGTATTTT. Amino acid sequence: CASSWTSGSNGADTQYF.